A single sample gave rise to the 5 T cell receptor beta chains below, sequenced in a study of blood T cell repertoires in COVID-19. Clones were read by immunoSEQ multiplex PCR, and TCRdb kept only the in-frame ones, dropping some. The table has 95,000 or so clones, 80% to 90% seen once. Sequenced: peripheral blood. The receptors here all came from a man older than 75 with COVID-19, enrolled during active disease.

The chain joins TRBV2 to TRBJ2-7; D is possibly TRBD2 (6 bases). The CDR3 is made up of 14 amino acids. Germline V gene sequence: CDR1 SNHLY, CDR2 FYNNEI. V dropped 2 bases and J dropped 0 bases, with 8 bases sitting between them. CDR3 in amino acids: CASSELRGSYEQYF. The CDR3 DNA reads as TGTGCCAGCAGTGAATTGCGGGGCTCCTACGAGCAGTACTTC. The variable domain in full, with the rest retrieved from reference TRBV2 and TRBJ2-7, is EPEVTQTPSHQVTQMGQEVILRCVPISNHLYFYWYRQILGQKVEFLVSFYNNEISEKSEIFDDQFSVERPDGSNFTLKIRSTKLEDSAMYFCASSELRGSYEQYFGPGTRLTVT.

The V gene is TRBV30, the J gene TRBJ1-6; D is perhaps TRBD1 (5 bases). Trimming cost V 4 bases and J 10 bases, with 11 bases left between them. This CDR3 has 12 residues. The V gene's germline CDR1 is GTSNPN and CDR2 SVGIG (reference sequence). The CDR3 loop is CAWTLGESPLHF. The CDR3 DNA sequence: TGTGCCTGGACTTTAGGGGAATCACCCCTCCACTTT.

This chain uses TRBV5-1 with TRBJ2-7, with TRBD1 matching 8 bases. Germline V gene data show CDR1 as SGHRS and CDR2 as YFSETQ. The CDR3 runs to 13 residues. Trimming at V came to 4 bases and at J to 5 bases, leaving 5 bases not matched to a gene. The CDR3 sequence is CASSMTGANEQYF. CDR3 coding DNA: TGCGCCAGCAGCATGACAGGGGCCAACGAGCAGTACTTC.

The chain is built from TRBV19 and TRBJ2-1; 8 nucleotides agree with TRBD2. With V trimmed by 10 bases and J by 7 bases, 15 bases remained unmatched. Per the germline V gene, CDR1 is LNHDA and CDR2 is SQIVND (reference sequence). CDR3 length equals 15 residues. CDR3 region: CAISSGTRSINEQFF. For the CDR3, the DNA is TGTGCCATCTCATCTGGGACTAGGAGCATTAATGAGCAGTTCTTC.

The chain is built from TRBV14 and TRBJ1-5; D not certain. Per the germline V gene, CDR1 is SGHDN and CDR2 is FVKESK. This CDR3 has 15 residues. V lost 4 bases, J lost 0 bases, and 10 bases lay in between. DNA for the CDR3: TGTGCCAGCAGCCTTGGAGGTGCTAGCAATCAGCCCCAGCATTTT. Translation: CASSLGGASNQPQHF.